This TCR beta chain was recorded in a study of graft-versus-host responses after intestinal transplantation. Study at large: Transplant recipients had multivisceral, liver-intestinal, or isolated intestinal grafts. Anti-thymocyte globulin induction was given to all recipients, followed by tacrolimus and steroids for around three years. Study results and limitations: Circulating GvH clones peaking coincided with falling HvG clones soon after transplant. Recipient marrow contained GvH clones, some of which appeared first in ileum or blood.

Profiling relied on immunoSEQ multiplex PCR, and the TCRdb table lists in-frame clones only, not all of them. The table has tens of thousands of clones, less than 85% seen once. To note about this clone: Its antigen is not known.

Germline V CDR1 and CDR2: MGHRA, YSYEKL. V was shortened by 4 bases and J by 0 bases, with 10 bases between the two germline ends. This CDR3 has 15 residues. Sequenced here: unstimulated CD4+ T cells sorted from spleen or lymph node cells, sampled before transplant. The chain recombines TRBV4-1 with TRBJ2-1, with D tentatively TRBD1 (5 bases). The receptor comes from a human donor who was the organ donor for an intestinal transplant. The CDR3 sequence is CASSPDTRSYNEQFF. The CDR3 nucleotides are TGCGCCAGCAGCCCGGACACCCGCTCCTACAATGAGCAGTTCTTC.